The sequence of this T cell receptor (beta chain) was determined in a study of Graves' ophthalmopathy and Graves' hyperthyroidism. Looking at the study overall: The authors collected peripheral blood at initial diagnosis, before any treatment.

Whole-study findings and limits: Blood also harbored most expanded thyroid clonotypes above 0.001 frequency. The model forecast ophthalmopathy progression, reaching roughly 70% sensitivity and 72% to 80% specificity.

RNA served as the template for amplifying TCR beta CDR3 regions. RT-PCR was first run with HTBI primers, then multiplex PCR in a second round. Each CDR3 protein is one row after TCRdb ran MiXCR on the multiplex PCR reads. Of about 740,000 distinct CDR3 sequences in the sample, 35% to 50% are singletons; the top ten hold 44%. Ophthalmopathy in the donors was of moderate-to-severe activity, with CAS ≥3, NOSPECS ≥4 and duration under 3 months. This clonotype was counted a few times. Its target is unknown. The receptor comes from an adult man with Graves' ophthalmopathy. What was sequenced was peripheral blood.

Here the CDR3 reads CASSQEPGQNTIYF. Here the CDR3 DNA reads TGCGCCAGCAGCCAAGAGCCTGGACAAAACACCATATATTTT. The rearrangement uses TRBV4-3 and TRBJ1-3; perhaps TRBD1 as D (5 bases). V lost 0 bases, J lost 6 bases, and 9 bases lay in between. The CDR3 has 14 residues. Germline CDR1 reads LGHNA; CDR2 reads YSLEER.